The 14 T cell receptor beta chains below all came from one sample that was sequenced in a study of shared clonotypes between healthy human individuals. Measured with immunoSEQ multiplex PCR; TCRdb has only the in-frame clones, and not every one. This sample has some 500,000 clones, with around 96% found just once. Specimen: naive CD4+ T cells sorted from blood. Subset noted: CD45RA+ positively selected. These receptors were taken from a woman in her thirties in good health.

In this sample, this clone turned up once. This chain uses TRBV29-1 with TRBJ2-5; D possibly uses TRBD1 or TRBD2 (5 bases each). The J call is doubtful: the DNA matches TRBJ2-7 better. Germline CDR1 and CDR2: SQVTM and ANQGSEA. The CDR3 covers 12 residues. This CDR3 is CSVGVRAYEQYF. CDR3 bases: TGCAGCGTGGGGGTTAGAGCCTACGAGCAGTACTTC.

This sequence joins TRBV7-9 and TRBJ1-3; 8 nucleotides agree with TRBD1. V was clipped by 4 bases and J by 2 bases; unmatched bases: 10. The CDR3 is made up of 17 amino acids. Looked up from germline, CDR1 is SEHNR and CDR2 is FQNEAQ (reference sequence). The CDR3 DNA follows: TGTGCCAGCAGCTCCCGTTGGACAGGGCGCCCTGGAAACACCATATATTTT. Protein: CASSSRWTGRPGNTIYF. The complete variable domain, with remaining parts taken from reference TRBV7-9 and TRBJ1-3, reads DTGVSQNPRHKITKRGQNVTFRCDPISEHNRLYWYRQTLGQGPEFLTYFQNEAQLEKSRLLSDRFSAERPKGSFSTLEIQRTEQGDSAMYLCASSSRWTGRPGNTIYFGEGSWLTVV.

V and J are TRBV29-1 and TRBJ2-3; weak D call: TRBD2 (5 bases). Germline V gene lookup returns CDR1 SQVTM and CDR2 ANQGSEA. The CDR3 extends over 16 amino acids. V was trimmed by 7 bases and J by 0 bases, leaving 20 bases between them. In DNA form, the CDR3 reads TGCAGCGCGTCCGGACCTTCTCGAGGGAGCACAGATACGCAGTATTTT. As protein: CSASGPSRGSTDTQYF.

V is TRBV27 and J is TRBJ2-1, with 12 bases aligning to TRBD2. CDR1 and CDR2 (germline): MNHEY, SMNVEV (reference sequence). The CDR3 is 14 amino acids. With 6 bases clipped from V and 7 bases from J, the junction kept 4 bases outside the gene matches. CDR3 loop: CASSRTSGANEQFF. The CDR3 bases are TGTGCCAGCAGCAGGACTAGCGGGGCGAATGAGCAGTTCTTC.

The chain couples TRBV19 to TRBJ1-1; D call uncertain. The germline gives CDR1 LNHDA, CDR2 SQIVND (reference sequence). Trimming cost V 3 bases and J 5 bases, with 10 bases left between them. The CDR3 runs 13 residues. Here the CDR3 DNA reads TGTGCCAGTAGTATTAAGATTCTTACTGAAGCTTTCTTT. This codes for CASSIKILTEAFF.

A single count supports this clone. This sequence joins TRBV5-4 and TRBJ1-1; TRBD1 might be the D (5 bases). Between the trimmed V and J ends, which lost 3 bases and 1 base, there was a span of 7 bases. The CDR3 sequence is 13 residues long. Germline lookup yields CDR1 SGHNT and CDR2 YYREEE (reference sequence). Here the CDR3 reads CASSYDRNTEAFF. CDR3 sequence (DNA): TGTGCCAGCAGCTATGACAGGAACACTGAAGCTTTCTTT.

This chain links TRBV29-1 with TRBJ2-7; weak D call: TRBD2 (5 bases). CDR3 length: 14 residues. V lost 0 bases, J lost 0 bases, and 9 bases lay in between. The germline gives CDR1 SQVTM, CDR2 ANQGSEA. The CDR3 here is CSVEDSGNSYEQYF. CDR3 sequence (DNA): TGCAGCGTTGAAGATTCGGGGAACTCCTACGAGCAGTACTTC.

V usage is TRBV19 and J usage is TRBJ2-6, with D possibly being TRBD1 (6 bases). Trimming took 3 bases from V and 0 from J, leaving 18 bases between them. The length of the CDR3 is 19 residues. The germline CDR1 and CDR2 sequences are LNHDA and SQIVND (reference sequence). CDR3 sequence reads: CASSIEHRVVGSGANVLTF. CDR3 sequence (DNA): TGTGCCAGTAGTATCGAGCACAGGGTGGTGGGCTCTGGGGCCAACGTCCTGACTTTC. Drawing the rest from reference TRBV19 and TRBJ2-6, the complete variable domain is DGGITQSPKYLFRKEGQNVTLSCEQNLNHDAMYWYRQDPGQGLRLIYYSQIVNDFQKGDIAEGYSVSREKKESFPLTVTSAQKNPTAFYLCASSIEHRVVGSGANVLTFGAGSRLTVL.

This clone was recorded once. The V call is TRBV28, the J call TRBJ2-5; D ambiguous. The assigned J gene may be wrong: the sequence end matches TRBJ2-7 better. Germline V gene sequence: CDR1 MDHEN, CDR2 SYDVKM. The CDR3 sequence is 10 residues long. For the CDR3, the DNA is TGTGCCAGCAGCCTATACGAGCAGTACTTC. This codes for CASSLYEQYF.

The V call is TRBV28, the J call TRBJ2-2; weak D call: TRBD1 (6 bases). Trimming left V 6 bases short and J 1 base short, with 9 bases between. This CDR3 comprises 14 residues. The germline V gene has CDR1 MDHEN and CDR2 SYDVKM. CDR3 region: CASRLGGNTGELFF. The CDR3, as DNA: TGTGCCAGCAGGCTAGGGGGGAACACCGGGGAGCTGTTTTTT.

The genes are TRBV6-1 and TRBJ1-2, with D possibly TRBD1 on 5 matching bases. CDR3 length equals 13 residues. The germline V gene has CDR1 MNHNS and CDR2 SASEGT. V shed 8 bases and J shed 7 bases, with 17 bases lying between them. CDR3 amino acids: CASEDRGAGGYTF. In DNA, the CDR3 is TGTGCCAGCGAAGACCGAGGGGCTGGTGGCTACACCTTC.

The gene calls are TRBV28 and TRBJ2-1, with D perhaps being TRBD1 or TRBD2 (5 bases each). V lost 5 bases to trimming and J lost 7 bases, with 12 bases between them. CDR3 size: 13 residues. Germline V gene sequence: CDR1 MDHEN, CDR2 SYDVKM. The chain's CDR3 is CASSPRGLNEQFF. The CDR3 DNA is TGTGCCAGCAGTCCCCGGGGCCTGAATGAGCAGTTCTTC.

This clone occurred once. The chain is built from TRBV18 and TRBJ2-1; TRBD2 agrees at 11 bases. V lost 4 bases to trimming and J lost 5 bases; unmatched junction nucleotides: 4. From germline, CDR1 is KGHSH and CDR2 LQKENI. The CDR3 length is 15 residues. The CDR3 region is CASSLTSGSDNEQFF. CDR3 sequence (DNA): TGTGCCAGCTCACTAACTAGCGGGAGTGACAATGAGCAGTTCTTC.

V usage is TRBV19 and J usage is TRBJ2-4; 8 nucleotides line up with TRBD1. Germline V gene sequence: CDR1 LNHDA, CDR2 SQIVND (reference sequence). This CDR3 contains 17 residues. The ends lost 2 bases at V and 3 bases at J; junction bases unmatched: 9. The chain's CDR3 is CASSIFQGAFDKNIQYF. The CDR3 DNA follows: TGTGCCAGTAGTATATTTCAGGGGGCGTTTGACAAAAACATTCAGTACTTC.